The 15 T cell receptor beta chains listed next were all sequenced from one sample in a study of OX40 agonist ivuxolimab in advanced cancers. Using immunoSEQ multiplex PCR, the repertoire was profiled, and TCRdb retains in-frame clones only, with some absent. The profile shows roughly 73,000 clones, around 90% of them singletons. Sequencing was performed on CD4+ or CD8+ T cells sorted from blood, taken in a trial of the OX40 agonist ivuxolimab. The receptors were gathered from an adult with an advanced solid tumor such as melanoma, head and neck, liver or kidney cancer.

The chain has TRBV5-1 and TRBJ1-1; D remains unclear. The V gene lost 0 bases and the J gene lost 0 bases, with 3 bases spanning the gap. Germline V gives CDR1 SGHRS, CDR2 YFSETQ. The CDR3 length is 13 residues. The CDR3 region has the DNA TGCGCCAGCAGCTTGGGTATGAACACTGAAGCTTTCTTT. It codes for CASSLGMNTEAFF.

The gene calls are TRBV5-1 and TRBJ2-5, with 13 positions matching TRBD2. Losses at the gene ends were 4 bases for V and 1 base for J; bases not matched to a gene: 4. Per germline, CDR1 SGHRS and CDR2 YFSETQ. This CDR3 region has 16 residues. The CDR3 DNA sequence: TGCGCCAGCAGCGGGGGACTAGCGGGAATCCAAGAGACCCAGTACTTC. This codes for CASSGGLAGIQETQYF.

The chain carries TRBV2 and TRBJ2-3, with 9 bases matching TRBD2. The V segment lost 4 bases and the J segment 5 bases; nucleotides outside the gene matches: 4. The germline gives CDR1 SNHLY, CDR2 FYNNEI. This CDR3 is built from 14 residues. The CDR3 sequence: CASSGLAVGDTQYF. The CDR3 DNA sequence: TGTGCCAGCAGTGGACTAGCGGTGGGAGATACGCAGTATTTT. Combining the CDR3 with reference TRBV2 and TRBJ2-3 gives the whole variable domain EPEVTQTPSHQVTQMGQEVILRCVPISNHLYFYWYRQILGQKVEFLVSFYNNEISEKSEIFDDQFSVERPDGSNFTLKIRSTKLEDSAMYFCASSGLAVGDTQYFGPGTRLTVL.

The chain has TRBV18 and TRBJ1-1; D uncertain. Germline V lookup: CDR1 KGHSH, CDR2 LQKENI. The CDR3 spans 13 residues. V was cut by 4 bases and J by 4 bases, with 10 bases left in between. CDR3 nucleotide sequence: TGTGCCAGCTCACGGGAATGGGGCACTGAAGCTTTCTTT. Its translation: CASSREWGTEAFF.

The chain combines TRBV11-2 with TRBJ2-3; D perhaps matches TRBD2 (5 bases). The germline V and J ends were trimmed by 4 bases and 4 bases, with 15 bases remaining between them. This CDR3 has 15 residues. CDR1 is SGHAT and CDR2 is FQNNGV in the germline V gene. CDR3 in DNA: TGTGCCAGCAGCTCCCCGGGGAGCATGGCAGATACGCAGTATTTT. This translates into CASSSPGSMADTQYF. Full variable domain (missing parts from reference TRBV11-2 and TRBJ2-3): EAGVAQSPRYKIIEKRQSVAFWCNPISGHATLYWYQQILGQGPKLLIQFQNNGVVDDSQLPKDRFSAERLKGVDSTLKIQPAKLEDSAVYLCASSSPGSMADTQYFGPGTRLTVL.

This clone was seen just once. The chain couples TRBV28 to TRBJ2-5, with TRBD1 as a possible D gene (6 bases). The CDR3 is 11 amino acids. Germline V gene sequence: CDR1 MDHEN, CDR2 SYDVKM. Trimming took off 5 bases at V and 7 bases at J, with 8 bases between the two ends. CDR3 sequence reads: CASSEQGTQYF. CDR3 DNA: TGTGCCAGCAGTGAACAGGGGACCCAGTACTTC.

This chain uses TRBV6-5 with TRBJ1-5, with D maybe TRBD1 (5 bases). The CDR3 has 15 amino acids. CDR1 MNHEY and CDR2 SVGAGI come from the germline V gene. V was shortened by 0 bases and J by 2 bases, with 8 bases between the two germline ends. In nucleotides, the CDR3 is TGTGCCAGCAGTTACTCGGGACTGGGCAATCAGCCCCAGCATTTT. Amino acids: CASSYSGLGNQPQHF.

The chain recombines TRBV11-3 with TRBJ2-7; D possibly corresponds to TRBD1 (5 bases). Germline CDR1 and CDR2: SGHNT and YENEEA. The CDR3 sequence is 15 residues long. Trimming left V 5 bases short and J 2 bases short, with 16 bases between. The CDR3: CASSETLDKTYEQYF. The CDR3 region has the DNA TGTGCCAGCAGCGAGACATTGGACAAAACCTACGAGCAGTACTTC.

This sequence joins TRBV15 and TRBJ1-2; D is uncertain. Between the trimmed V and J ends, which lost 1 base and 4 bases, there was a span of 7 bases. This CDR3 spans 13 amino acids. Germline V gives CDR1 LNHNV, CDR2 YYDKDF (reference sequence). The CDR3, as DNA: TGTGCCACCAGCAGAGGGCGGCCCTATGGCTACACCTTC. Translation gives CATSRGRPYGYTF.

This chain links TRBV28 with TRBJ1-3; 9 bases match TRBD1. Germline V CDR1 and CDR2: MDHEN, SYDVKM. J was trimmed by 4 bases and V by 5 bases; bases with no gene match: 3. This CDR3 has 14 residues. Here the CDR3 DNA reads TGTGCCAGCAGTGGACAGGGGAGGGGAAACACCATATATTTT. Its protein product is CASSGQGRGNTIYF.

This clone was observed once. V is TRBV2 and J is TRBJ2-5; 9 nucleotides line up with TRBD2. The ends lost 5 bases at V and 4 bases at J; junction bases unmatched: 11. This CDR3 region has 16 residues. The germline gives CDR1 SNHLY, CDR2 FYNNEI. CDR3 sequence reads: CASSPGTSSLPETQYF. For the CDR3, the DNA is TGTGCCAGCAGTCCCGGGACTAGCAGCCTACCAGAGACCCAGTACTTC.

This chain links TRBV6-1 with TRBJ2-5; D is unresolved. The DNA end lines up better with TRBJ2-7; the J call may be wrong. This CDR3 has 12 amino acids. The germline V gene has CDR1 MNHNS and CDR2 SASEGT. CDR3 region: CASSERLYEQYF. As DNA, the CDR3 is TGTGCCAGCAGTGAAAGGCTCTACGAGCAGTACTTC.

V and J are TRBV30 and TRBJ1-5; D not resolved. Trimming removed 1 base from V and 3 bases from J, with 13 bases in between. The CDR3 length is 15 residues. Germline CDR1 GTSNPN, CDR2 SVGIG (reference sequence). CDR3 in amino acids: CAWSGKGLYNQPQHF. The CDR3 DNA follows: TGTGCCTGGAGTGGTAAAGGACTGTACAATCAGCCCCAGCATTTT.

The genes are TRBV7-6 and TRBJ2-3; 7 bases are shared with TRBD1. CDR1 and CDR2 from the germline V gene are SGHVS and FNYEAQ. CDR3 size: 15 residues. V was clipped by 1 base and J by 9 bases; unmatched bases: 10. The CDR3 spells CASSLEGALRVTQYF. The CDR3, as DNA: TGTGCCAGCAGCTTAGAGGGGGCCCTCCGCGTCACGCAGTATTTT.

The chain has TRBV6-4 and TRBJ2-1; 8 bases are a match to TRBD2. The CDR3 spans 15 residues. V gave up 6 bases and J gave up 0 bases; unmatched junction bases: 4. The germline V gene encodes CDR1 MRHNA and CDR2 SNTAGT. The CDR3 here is CASSILADSYNEQFF. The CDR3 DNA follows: TGTGCCAGCAGCATACTAGCGGACTCCTACAATGAGCAGTTCTTC.